These T cell receptor beta chains were read from a single sample in a study of T cells in Graves' hyperthyroidism and ophthalmopathy. TCRdb re-analysed the multiplex PCR reads in MiXCR, keeping a single row per CDR3 protein. The table has roughly 660,000 distinct CDR3 sequences, roughly 17% seen once. Sequencing was carried out using blood. Every receptor here comes from a middle-aged man with Graves' hyperthyroidism. The CDR3 runs from the conserved cysteine through the conserved F or W. D genes are given only for firm matches. Size is stated for part of the rows, as once, few or many counts, or as a class when the clone is expanded.

abundance,d_gene,v_gene,j_gene,CDR3aa,CDR3nt
-,-,TRBV5-1,TRBJ2-7,CASSLGGSQYEQYF,TGCGCCAGCAGCTTGGGCGGGTCTCAGTACGAGCAGTACTTC
many,TRBD1,TRBV2,TRBJ2-1,CASSPTGGDYNEQFF,TGTGCCAGCAGTCCGACAGGGGGCGATTACAATGAGCAGTTCTTC
many,TRBD1,TRBV5-1,TRBJ2-1,CASSPGTGTQIDEQFF,TGCGCCAGCAGCCCGGGGACAGGGACCCAAATCGATGAGCAGTTCTTC
many,-,TRBV27,TRBJ2-7,CASSQSTFYEQYF,TGTGCCAGCAGTCAGAGTACTTTTTACGAGCAGTACTTC
many,-,TRBV30,TRBJ1-5,CAWSGLAKQDQPQHF,TGTGCCTGGAGTGGGTTGGCTAAACAGGATCAGCCCCAGCATTTT
many,TRBD2,TRBV12-3/TRBV12-4,TRBJ2-1,CASSLTSVPFNEQFF,TGTGCCAGCAGCCTGACTAGCGTGCCCTTCAATGAGCAGTTCTTC
many,-,TRBV27,TRBJ2-2,CASSSGNSGELFF,TGTGCCAGCAGTTCTGGGAACTCCGGGGAGCTGTTTTTT
few,-,TRBV18,TRBJ1-2,CASSPLGANYGYTF,TGTGCCAGCTCACCTTTGGGGGCTAACTATGGCTACACCTTC
many,TRBD1,TRBV7-8,TRBJ2-5,CASSPETGLETQYF,TGTGCCAGCAGCCCCGAGACAGGGTTAGAGACCCAGTACTTC
-,-,TRBV20-1,TRBJ2-6,CSAPEGSGANVLTF,TGCAGTGCTCCCGAGGGGAGCGGGGCCAACGTCCTGACTTTC
-,TRBD1,TRBV12-3/TRBV12-4,TRBJ1-5,CASSTGAGRHQPQHF,TGTGCCAGCAGCACAGGGGCAGGTCGACATCAGCCCCAGCATTTT
once,-,TRBV12-5,TRBJ1-1,CASGFITEAFF,TGTGCTAGTGGTTTTATCACTGAAGCTTTCTTT
many,-,TRBV28,TRBJ2-3,CATQGFIAGGDTQYF,TGTGCCACCCAGGGGTTCATAGCGGGCGGTGATACGCAGTATTTT
-,TRBD2,TRBV4-1,TRBJ2-2,CASSRGLAGILTGELFF,TGCGCCAGCAGCCGAGGACTAGCGGGAATACTCACCGGGGAGCTGTTTTTT
-,-,TRBV20-1,TRBJ1-2,CSASSGNSLINYGYTF,TGCAGTGCTAGTAGTGGGAACTCTCTGATTAACTATGGCTACACCTTC
few,TRBD1,TRBV20-1,TRBJ1-2,CSAPGTGGFYGYTF,TGCAGTGCCCCCGGGACAGGGGGCTTCTATGGCTACACCTTC
many,TRBD2,TRBV12-3/TRBV12-4,TRBJ2-2,CASKPGLANTGELFF,TGTGCCAGCAAACCGGGACTAGCGAACACCGGGGAGCTGTTTTTT
many,-,TRBV11-2,TRBJ2-3,CASSFRTGFPDTQYF,TGTGCCAGCAGCTTCAGAACAGGTTTTCCAGATACGCAGTATTTT
many,-,TRBV7-6,TRBJ2-7,CASGHDRSSYEQYF,TGTGCCAGCGGCCACGACAGGTCCTCCTACGAGCAGTACTTC
few,-,TRBV30,TRBJ2-6,CAWIKQGTGANVLTF,TGTGCCTGGATTAAACAGGGTACAGGGGCCAACGTCCTGACTTTC
many,-,TRBV7-8,TRBJ2-4,CASSPSLVELAKNIQYF,TGTGCCAGCAGCCCCTCCTTAGTAGAACTAGCCAAAAACATTCAGTACTTC
many,-,TRBV5-1,TRBJ1-1,CASSSGAGGLNTEAFF,TGCGCCAGCAGCTCCGGCGCAGGAGGGCTGAACACTGAAGCTTTCTTT
few,-,TRBV24-1,TRBJ2-1,CATSVTREWAEQFF,TGTGCCACCAGTGTTACGAGGGAGTGGGCTGAGCAGTTCTTC
-,TRBD2,TRBV28,TRBJ2-1,CASSSSWGLAGYEQFF,TGTGCCAGCAGTTCCTCCTGGGGACTAGCGGGATATGAGCAGTTCTTC
-,TRBD1,TRBV5-1,TRBJ2-6,CASSSGQVSGANVLTF,TGCGCCAGCAGCTCAGGACAGGTCTCTGGGGCCAACGTCCTGACTTTC
few,-,TRBV5-6,TRBJ1-1,CASSFQVPPGEAFF,TGTGCCAGCAGCTTTCAGGTCCCCCCGGGTGAAGCTTTCTTT
-,-,TRBV7-2,TRBJ1-1,CASSLFGRVRTEAFF,TGTGCCAGCAGCTTATTCGGACGGGTGCGGACTGAAGCTTTCTTT
-,TRBD1,TRBV14,TRBJ2-7,CASSPAGTGSYKQYF,TGTGCCAGCAGCCCAGCCGGGACAGGATCCTACAAGCAGTACTTC
many,TRBD2,TRBV25-1,TRBJ2-1,CASSAGTSGLYNEQFF,TGTGCCAGCAGTGCGGGGACTAGCGGACTCTACAATGAGCAGTTCTTC
many,-,TRBV3-1,TRBJ2-1,CASSQDGQEQFF,TGTGCCAGCAGCCAAGATGGACAGGAGCAGTTCTTC
many,TRBD1,TRBV6-1,TRBJ2-2,CASSEGAGGAGELFF,TGTGCCAGCAGTGAAGGGGCAGGGGGAGCCGGGGAGCTGTTTTTT
-,TRBD1,TRBV7-9,TRBJ1-4,CASSLKAGTGNEKLFF,TGTGCCAGCAGCCTAAAGGCCGGGACAGGGAATGAAAAACTGTTTTTT
many,-,TRBV19,TRBJ1-1,CASSITGQNTEAFF,TGTGCCAGTAGTATAACGGGACAGAACACTGAAGCTTTCTTT
few,-,TRBV2,TRBJ1-2,CASSEEHPAVGNGYTF,TGTGCCAGCAGTGAAGAGCATCCCGCGGTGGGCAATGGCTACACCTTC
few,-,TRBV7-9,TRBJ1-1,CASSFLELGRTEAFF,TGTGCCAGCAGCTTTTTAGAGCTGGGGAGGACTGAAGCTTTCTTT
-,-,TRBV10-3,TRBJ2-3,CAIRTGGGAPSTDTQYF,TGTGCCATCAGAACTGGAGGGGGGGCGCCGAGCACAGATACGCAGTATTTT
few,-,TRBV7-3,TRBJ2-1,CASSLTADSYNEQFF,TGTGCCAGCAGCTTAACAGCCGACAGCTACAATGAGCAGTTCTTC